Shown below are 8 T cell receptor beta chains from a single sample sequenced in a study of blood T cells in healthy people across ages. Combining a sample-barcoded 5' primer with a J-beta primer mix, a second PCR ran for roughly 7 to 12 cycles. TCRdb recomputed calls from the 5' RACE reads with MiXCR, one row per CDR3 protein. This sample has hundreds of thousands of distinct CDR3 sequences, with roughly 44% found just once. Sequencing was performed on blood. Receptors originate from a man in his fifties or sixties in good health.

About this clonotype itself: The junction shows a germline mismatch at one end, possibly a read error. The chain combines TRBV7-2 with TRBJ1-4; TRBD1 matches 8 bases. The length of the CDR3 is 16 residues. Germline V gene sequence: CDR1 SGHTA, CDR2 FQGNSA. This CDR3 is CAGSRQRQGSREKLFF. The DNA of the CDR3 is TGTGCCGGCAGCAGACAGAGACAGGGGTCACGCGAAAAACTGTTTTTT. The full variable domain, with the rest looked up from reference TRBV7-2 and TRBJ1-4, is GAGVSQSPSNKVTEKGKDVELRCDPISGHTALYWYRQSLGQGLEFLIYFQGNSAPDKSGLPSDRFSAERTGGSVSTLTIQRTQQEDSAVYLCAGSRQRQGSREKLFFGSGTQLSVL.

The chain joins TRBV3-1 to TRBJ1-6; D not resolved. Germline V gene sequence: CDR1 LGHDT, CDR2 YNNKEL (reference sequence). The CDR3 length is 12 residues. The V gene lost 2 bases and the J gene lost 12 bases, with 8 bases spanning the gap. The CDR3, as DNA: TGTGCCAGCAGCCAAATAGTGGGACCCCTCCACTTT. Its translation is CASSQIVGPLHF.

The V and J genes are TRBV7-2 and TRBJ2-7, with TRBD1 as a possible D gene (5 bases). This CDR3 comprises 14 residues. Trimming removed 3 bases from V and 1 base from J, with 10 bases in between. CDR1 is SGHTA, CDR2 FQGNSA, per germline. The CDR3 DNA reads TGTGCCAGCAGCTTGGGTAGACAGTCCTACGAGCAGTACTTC. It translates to CASSLGRQSYEQYF. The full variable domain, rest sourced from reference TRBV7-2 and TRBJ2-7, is GAGVSQSPSNKVTEKGKDVELRCDPISGHTALYWYRQSLGQGLEFLIYFQGNSAPDKSGLPSDRFSAERTGGSVSTLTIQRTQQEDSAVYLCASSLGRQSYEQYFGPGTRLTVT.

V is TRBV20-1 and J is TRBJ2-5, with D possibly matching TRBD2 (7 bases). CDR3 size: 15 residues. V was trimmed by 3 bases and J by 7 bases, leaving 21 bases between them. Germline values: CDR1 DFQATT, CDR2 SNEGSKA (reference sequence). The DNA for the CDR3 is TGCAGTGCTAGTCTACTAGGGGGGGTTAAGGGGACCCAGTACTTC. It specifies CSASLLGGVKGTQYF.

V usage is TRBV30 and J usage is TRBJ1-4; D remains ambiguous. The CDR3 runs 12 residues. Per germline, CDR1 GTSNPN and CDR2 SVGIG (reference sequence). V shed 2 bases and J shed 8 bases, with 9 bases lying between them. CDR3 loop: CAWSTTGEKLFF. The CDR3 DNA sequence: TGTGCCTGGAGTACGACGGGGGAAAAACTGTTTTTT. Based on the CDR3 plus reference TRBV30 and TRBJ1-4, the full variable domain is SQTIHQWPATLVQPVGSPLSLECTVEGTSNPNLYWYRQAAGRGLQLLFYSVGIGQISSEVPQNLSASRPQDRQFILSSKKLLLSDSGFYLCAWSTTGEKLFFGSGTQLSVL.

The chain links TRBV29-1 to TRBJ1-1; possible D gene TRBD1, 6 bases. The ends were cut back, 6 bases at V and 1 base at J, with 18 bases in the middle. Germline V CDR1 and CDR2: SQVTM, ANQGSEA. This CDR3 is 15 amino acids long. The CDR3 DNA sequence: TGCAGCGTCGGAGCCCGTAAACAGGGGAACACTGAAGCTTTCTTT. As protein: CSVGARKQGNTEAFF.

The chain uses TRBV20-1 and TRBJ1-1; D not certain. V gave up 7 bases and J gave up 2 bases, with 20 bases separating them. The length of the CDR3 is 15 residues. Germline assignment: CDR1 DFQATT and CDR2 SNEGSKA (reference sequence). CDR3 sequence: CSVPSRRATNTEAFF. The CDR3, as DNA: TGCAGTGTTCCCTCCCGCCGGGCCACAAACACTGAAGCTTTCTTT.

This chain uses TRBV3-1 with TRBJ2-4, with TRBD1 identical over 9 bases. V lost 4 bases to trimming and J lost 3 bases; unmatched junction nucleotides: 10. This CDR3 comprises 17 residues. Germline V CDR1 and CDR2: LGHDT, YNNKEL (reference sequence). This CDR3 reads CASSRGTGQGGKNIQYF. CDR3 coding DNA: TGTGCCAGCAGCCGAGGGACAGGGCAGGGAGGCAAAAACATTCAGTACTTC.